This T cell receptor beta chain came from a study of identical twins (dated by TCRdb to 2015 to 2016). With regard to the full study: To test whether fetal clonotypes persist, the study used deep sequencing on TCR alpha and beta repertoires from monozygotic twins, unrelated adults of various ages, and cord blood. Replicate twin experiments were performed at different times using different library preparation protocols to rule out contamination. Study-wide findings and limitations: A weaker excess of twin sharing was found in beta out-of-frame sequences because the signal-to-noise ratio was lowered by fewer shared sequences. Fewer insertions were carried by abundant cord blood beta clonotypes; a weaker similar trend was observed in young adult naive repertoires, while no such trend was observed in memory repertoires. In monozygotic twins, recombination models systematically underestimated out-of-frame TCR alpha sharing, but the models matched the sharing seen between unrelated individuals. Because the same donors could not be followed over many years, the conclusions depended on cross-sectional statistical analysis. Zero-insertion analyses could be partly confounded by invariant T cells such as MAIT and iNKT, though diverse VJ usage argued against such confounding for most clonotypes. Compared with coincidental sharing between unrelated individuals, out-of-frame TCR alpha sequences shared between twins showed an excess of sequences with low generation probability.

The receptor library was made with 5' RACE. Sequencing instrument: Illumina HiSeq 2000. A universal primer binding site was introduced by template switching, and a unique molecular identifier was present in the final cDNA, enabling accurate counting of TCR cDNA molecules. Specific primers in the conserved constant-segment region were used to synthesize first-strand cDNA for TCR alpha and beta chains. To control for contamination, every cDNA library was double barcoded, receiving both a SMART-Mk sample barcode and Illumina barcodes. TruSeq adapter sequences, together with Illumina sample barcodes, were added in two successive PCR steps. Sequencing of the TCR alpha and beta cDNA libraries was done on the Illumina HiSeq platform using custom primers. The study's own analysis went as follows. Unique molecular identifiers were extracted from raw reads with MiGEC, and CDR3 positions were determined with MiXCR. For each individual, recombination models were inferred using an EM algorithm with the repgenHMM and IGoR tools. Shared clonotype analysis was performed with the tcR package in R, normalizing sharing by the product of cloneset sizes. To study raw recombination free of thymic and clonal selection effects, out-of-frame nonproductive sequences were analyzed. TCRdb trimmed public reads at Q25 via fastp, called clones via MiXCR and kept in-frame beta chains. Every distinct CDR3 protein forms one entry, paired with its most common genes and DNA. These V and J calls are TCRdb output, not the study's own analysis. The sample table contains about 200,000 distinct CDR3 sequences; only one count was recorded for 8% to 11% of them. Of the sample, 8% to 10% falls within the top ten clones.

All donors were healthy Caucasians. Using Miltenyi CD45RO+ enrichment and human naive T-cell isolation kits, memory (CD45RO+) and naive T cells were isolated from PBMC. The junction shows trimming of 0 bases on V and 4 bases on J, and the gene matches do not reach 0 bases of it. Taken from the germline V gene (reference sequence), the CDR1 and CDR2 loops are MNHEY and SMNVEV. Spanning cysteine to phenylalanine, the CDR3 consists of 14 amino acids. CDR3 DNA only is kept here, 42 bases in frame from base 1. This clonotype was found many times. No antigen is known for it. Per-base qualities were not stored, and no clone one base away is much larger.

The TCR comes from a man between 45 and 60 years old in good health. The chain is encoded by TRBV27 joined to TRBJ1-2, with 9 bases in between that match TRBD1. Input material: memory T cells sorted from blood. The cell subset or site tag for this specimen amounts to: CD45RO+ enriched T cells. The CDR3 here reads CASSLSTGGYGYTF. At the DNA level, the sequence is TGTGCCAGCAGTTTATCGACAGGGGGCTATGGCTACACCTTC.